The clone carrying this TCR beta chain was detected a few times. As yet, its antigen is unknown. V shed 4 bases and J shed 1 base, with 17 bases lying between them. The CDR3 totals 16 residues. CDR1 is SGHRS and CDR2 is YFSETQ in the germline V gene. The record originates from a study of post-analysis software for immune sequencing data. The wider study: Clinical courses comprised relapsing-remitting, secondary progressive and progressive-relapsing multiple sclerosis. General study points: Five or six TRBV segments appeared more often in patients than in controls, and TRBV5-6, TRBV5-1 and TRBV20-1 were among these. When the samples were clustered directly with F measure, those that had been prepared in the same batch showed strong co-clustering.

The TCR beta cDNA libraries carried unique molecular identifiers. Out of 1 to 10 million T cells, about 500,000 cDNA molecules were generated. TCRdb ran MiXCR on the PCR reads and lists one entry per CDR3 protein. Among hundreds of thousands of distinct CDR3 sequences, 30% to 40% were seen once, and the ten largest hold about 8%. The chain uses TRBV5-1 and TRBJ1-1, with a tentative D call TRBD1 (5 bases). The TCR sequence derives from a girl aged 2 to 10 with multiple sclerosis. The sequenced sample consisted of blood. The CDR3 DNA sequence: TGCGCCAGCAGCCAAGGGTGGCAGGGTAGGAACACTGAAGCTTTCTTT. Translated, it gives CASSQGWQGRNTEAFF.